This TCR beta chain emerged from a study of identical twins. TCRdb re-called the 5' RACE reads with MiXCR, one entry per CDR3 protein. The profile shows roughly 690,000 distinct CDR3 sequences, 21% of them singletons. Trimming left V 4 bases short and J 2 bases short, with 15 bases between. CDR3 size: 15 residues. Germline CDR1 is SGHRS and CDR2 is YFSETQ. These sequences were also reported in another study, on T cells expressing NK-cell markers.

Input material: PBMCs. The TCR was taken from a woman under 30 in good health. The chain employs TRBV5-1 and TRBJ2-5, with a tentative D call TRBD2 (6 bases). CDR3 region: CASSTPAGGQETQYF. The CDR3, as DNA: TGCGCCAGCAGCACCCCAGCCGGGGGACAAGAGACCCAGTACTTC.